A single sample is the source of the 30 T cell receptor beta chains below, sequenced in a study of blood T cells in healthy people across ages (dated by TCRdb to between 2015 and 2017). Receptor amplification or capture employed 5' RACE. Reads for this sample came from an Illumina HiSeq 2500. A second roughly 6 to 12 cycle PCR used a sample-barcoded 5' primer and a J-beta primer mix. TCRdb took the public reads, trimmed them with fastp at Q25, ran MiXCR for clone calling and kept in-frame beta chains. A single entry per CDR3 protein holds the most common genes and DNA from its merged rows. The sample has roughly 900,000 distinct CDR3 sequences on record, around 48% of them singletons. The top ten constitute about an eighth of the sample. The specimen was blood. The receptors originated from a man aged 30-40 years in good health.

This clonotype was detected once. The V gene is TRBV7-2, the J gene TRBJ2-1; the D gene could be TRBD1 or TRBD2 (5 bases each). V gave up 5 bases and J gave up 13 bases, with 21 bases separating them. Germline assignment: CDR1 SGHTA and CDR2 FQGNSA. The CDR3 runs to 14 residues. In nucleotides, the CDR3 is TGTGCCAGCAGCAAAGGGACGGGGATTTTTACCCAGTTCTTC. This codes for CASSKGTGIFTQFF.

This clonotype appeared a few times. The chain has TRBV28 and TRBJ2-5; the D call may be TRBD1 or TRBD2 (5 bases each). The length of the CDR3 is 14 residues. Trimming removed 8 bases from V and 1 base from J, with 14 bases in between. Germline V gene lookup returns CDR1 MDHEN and CDR2 SYDVKM. CDR3 sequence: CASGKDGAQETQYF. DNA for the CDR3: TGTGCCAGCGGAAAGGACGGGGCCCAAGAGACCCAGTACTTC.

The V gene is TRBV5-1, the J gene TRBJ2-7; weak D call: TRBD2 (5 bases). This CDR3 spans 16 amino acids. Per germline, CDR1 SGHRS and CDR2 YFSETQ. V was cut by 0 bases and J by 2 bases, with 15 bases left in between. The CDR3 nucleotides are TGCGCCAGCAGCTTGGCCCCGGGGTATTCGACCTACGAGCAGTACTTC. It codes for CASSLAPGYSTYEQYF. Together with reference TRBV5-1 and TRBJ2-7, the CDR3 gives the full variable domain: KAGVTQTPRYLIKTRGQQVTLSCSPISGHRSVSWYQQTPGQGLQFLFEYFSETQRNKGNFPGRFSGRQFSNSRSEMNVSTLELGDSALYLCASSLAPGYSTYEQYFGPGTRLTVT.

This clonotype was seen more than once but under ten times. This rearrangement joins TRBV6-1 to TRBJ2-3; TRBD2 aligns across 8 bases. The ends lost 6 bases at V and 4 bases at J; junction bases unmatched: 12. There are 16 residues in the CDR3. The germline V gene has CDR1 MNHNS and CDR2 SASEGT. For the CDR3, the DNA is TGTGCCAGCAGCGACCGGGACCGGGGGGGTGCAGATACGCAGTATTTT. Its translation is CASSDRDRGGADTQYF.

The chain links TRBV27 to TRBJ2-4; D not resolved. V shed 4 bases and J shed 10 bases, with 8 bases lying between them. Germline CDR1 MNHEY, CDR2 SMNVEV (reference sequence). The CDR3 is 11 residues long. CDR3 loop: CASSWGRIQYF. The CDR3 DNA follows: TGTGCCAGCAGTTGGGGAAGGATTCAGTACTTC.

This clonotype was seen only a few times. V is TRBV5-1 and J is TRBJ2-3, with D uncertain. The CDR3 covers 13 residues. Germline-derived CDR1 and CDR2 are SGHRS and YFSETQ. The V and J ends lost 6 bases and 4 bases respectively, with 12 bases between them. As DNA, the CDR3 is TGCGCCAGCAATGATGTGACGCCAGATACGCAGTATTTT. This codes for CASNDVTPDTQYF. Complete variable domain (other parts from reference TRBV5-1 and TRBJ2-3): KAGVTQTPRYLIKTRGQQVTLSCSPISGHRSVSWYQQTPGQGLQFLFEYFSETQRNKGNFPGRFSGRQFSNSRSEMNVSTLELGDSALYLCASNDVTPDTQYFGPGTRLTVL.

The chain recombines TRBV21-1 with TRBJ1-5; the D call in the table, TRBD1, was not verified against the DNA. TRBV21-1 is classified as a pseudogene. CDR3 length: 17 amino acids. CDR3 residues: CASSKGGRGYSNQPQHF. CDR3 DNA: TGTGCCAGCAGCAAAGGGGGACGGGGATATAGCAATCAGCCCCAGCATTTT.

The chain combines TRBV20-1 with TRBJ2-3; 16 positions match TRBD2. From germline, CDR1 is DFQATT and CDR2 SNEGSKA (reference sequence). The CDR3 extends over 17 amino acids. The ends lost 3 bases at V and 5 bases at J; junction bases unmatched: 8. The CDR3 DNA reads TGCAGTGCTAGCCCCGGGACTAGCGGGGGGGCGGGAGATACGCAGTATTTT. It specifies CSASPGTSGGAGDTQYF.

This clonotype has only a few counts. The V call is TRBV9, the J call TRBJ2-1; D may match TRBD1 or TRBD2 (5 bases each). CDR3 length equals 16 residues. Germline lookup yields CDR1 SGDLS and CDR2 YYNGEE. Trimming shortened V by 0 bases and J by 6 bases, and 16 bases separated the two germline ends. CDR3 in amino acids: CASSVDPGPDFNEQFF. CDR3 sequence (DNA): TGTGCCAGCAGCGTAGATCCGGGGCCGGACTTCAATGAGCAGTTCTTC.

The chain is built from TRBV28 and TRBJ1-2; D call uncertain. Per the germline V gene, CDR1 is MDHEN and CDR2 is SYDVKM. The CDR3 covers 14 residues. Between the trimmed V and J ends, which lost 6 bases and 4 bases, there was a span of 15 bases. The CDR3 region is CASRYAGISYGYTF. The DNA for the CDR3 is TGTGCCAGCAGATATGCCGGGATCAGCTATGGCTACACCTTC.

This clonotype was observed a single time. V gene TRBV20-1 combines with J gene TRBJ2-3, with 11 bases aligning to TRBD2. This CDR3 comprises 15 residues. J gave up 2 bases and V 3 bases, and 4 bases lay outside the gene matches. Germline V gene sequence: CDR1 DFQATT, CDR2 SNEGSKA (reference sequence). CDR3 DNA: TGCAGTGCTAGTACTAGCGGGGGATTCACAGATACGCAGTATTTT. Translated, it gives CSASTSGGFTDTQYF.

The J gene is TRBJ1-4, the V gene TRBV20-1, with TRBD1 as a possible D gene (5 bases). This CDR3 is built from 13 residues. Trimming shortened V by 4 bases and J by 4 bases, and 10 bases separated the two germline ends. Germline V gives CDR1 DFQATT, CDR2 SNEGSKA (reference sequence). DNA for the CDR3: TGCAGTGCTAAAGGGGCAGATAATGAAAAACTGTTTTTT. This codes for CSAKGADNEKLFF.

This clonotype was observed a handful of times. The gene calls are TRBV4-1 and TRBJ2-3, with D uncertain. The CDR3 consists of 17 residues. V was clipped by 0 bases and J by 0 bases, with 13 bases between them. The germline V gene encodes CDR1 MGHRA and CDR2 YSYEKL. This CDR3 reads CASSQEPSQVSTDTQYF. The CDR3 DNA reads as TGCGCCAGCAGCCAAGAACCGTCCCAGGTTAGCACAGATACGCAGTATTTT.

This clonotype was counted between two and nine times. This chain connects TRBV29-1 to TRBJ1-2; 7 bases are shared with TRBD1. The CDR3 sequence is 12 residues long. Losses at the gene ends were 3 bases for V and 8 bases for J; bases not matched to a gene: 6. Germline V gives CDR1 SQVTM, CDR2 ANQGSEA. The CDR3 loop reads CSVDEGAMGYTF. For the CDR3, the DNA is TGCAGCGTTGATGAGGGGGCTATGGGCTACACCTTC. Together with reference TRBV29-1 and TRBJ1-2, the CDR3 gives the full variable domain: SAVISQKPSRDICQRGTSLTIQCQVDSQVTMMFWYRQQPGQSLTLIATANQGSEATYESGFVIDKFPISRPNLTFSTLTVSNMSPEDSSIYLCSVDEGAMGYTFGSGTRLTVV.

Regarding this clonotype: A much larger clone sits a single nucleotide away, making a read error possible. This chain joins TRBV11-3 and TRBJ2-7; D call uncertain. This CDR3 has 12 amino acids. Germline V gene data show CDR1 as SGHNT and CDR2 as YENEEA. The DNA for the CDR3 is TGTGCCGGCAGCTTAGCCGAACAAGAGCAGTACTTC. This translates into CAGSLAEQEQYF.

As regards this clonotype: At one end the junction does not follow the germline gene, possibly because of a read error. The chain uses TRBV12-3 or TRBV12-4 and TRBJ1-1; D not resolved. This CDR3 spans 14 amino acids. The CDR3 DNA reads TGTGCCAGCACTTCCCCGCTGGTGAACACTGGAGCTTTCTTT. As protein: CASTSPLVNTGAFF.

The V and J genes are TRBV27 and TRBJ1-2; D uncertain. Trimming stripped 4 bases from V and 5 bases from J, with 14 bases between. The CDR3 spans 14 residues. Looked up from germline, CDR1 is MNHEY and CDR2 is SMNVEV (reference sequence). The CDR3: CASSSDQTLYGYTF. CDR3 in DNA: TGTGCCAGCAGTTCTGACCAGACTCTATATGGCTACACCTTC.

The chain carries TRBV18 and TRBJ2-4; TRBD1 matches 8 bases. This CDR3 is built from 15 residues. The trim removed 6 bases at V and 7 bases at J, leaving 11 bases unmatched. Germline V gene data show CDR1 as KGHSH and CDR2 as LQKENI. The DNA for the CDR3 is TGTGCCAGCTCCCTAGGGACAGGCCGAGAGAACATTCAGTACTTC. It translates to CASSLGTGRENIQYF.

This clonotype was seen a single time. This chain uses TRBV10-3 with TRBJ2-1, with 8 bases identical to TRBD2. V trimming: 5 bases; J trimming: 1 base; junction bases outside the gene matches: 4. Germline loops: CDR1 ENHRY, CDR2 SYGVKD. The CDR3 length is 15 residues. CDR3: CAISPRLASYNEQFF. The CDR3 nucleotides read TGTGCCATCAGTCCCCGACTAGCGTCCTACAATGAGCAGTTCTTC.

The chain joins TRBV7-2 to TRBJ1-3; D gene uncertain. There are 18 residues in the CDR3. Germline V gene sequence: CDR1 SGHTA, CDR2 FQGNSA. V dropped 1 base and J dropped 4 bases, with 20 bases sitting between them. The CDR3 is CASSLGPDGPLAGNTIYF. The CDR3 DNA reads as TGTGCCAGCAGCTTAGGGCCCGACGGGCCCTTGGCAGGAAACACCATATATTTT.

In its sample, this clonotype was seen a few times. The gene calls are TRBV11-2 and TRBJ2-1, with 11 bases matching TRBD2. CDR3 length equals 16 residues. J lost 0 bases, V lost 5 bases, and 3 bases had no gene match. Germline loops: CDR1 SGHAT, CDR2 FQNNGV. Here the CDR3 reads CASSPTSGGSYNEQFF. CDR3 in DNA: TGTGCCAGCAGCCCTACTAGCGGGGGCTCCTACAATGAGCAGTTCTTC.

There are a few counts of this clonotype. The V and J genes are TRBV7-8 and TRBJ2-1; 7 nucleotides agree with TRBD1. Per the germline V gene, CDR1 is SGHVS and CDR2 is FQNEAQ. V lost 1 base, J lost 0 bases, and 6 bases stayed unmatched. The CDR3 loop spans 17 amino acids. The chain's CDR3 is CASSLDAGDSSYNEQFF. The CDR3 bases are TGTGCCAGCAGCTTAGACGCCGGGGACAGCTCCTACAATGAGCAGTTCTTC.

There are a few counts of this clonotype. The CDR3 nucleotides read TGTGCCAGCAGTTCTATTGCTGATGAGCAGTTCTTC. It is translated as CASSSIADEQFF. This chain joins TRBV7-2 and TRBJ2-1; D is undetermined. The germline CDR1 and CDR2 sequences are SGHTA and FQGNSA. The CDR3 is 12 residues long. The ends were cut back, 6 bases at V and 8 bases at J, with 11 bases in the middle. Variable domain in full (rest from reference TRBV7-2 and TRBJ2-1): GAGVSQSPSNKVTEKGKDVELRCDPISGHTALYWYRQSLGQGLEFLIYFQGNSAPDKSGLPSDRFSAERTGGSVSTLTIQRTQQEDSAVYLCASSSIADEQFFGPGTRLTVL.

The CDR3 nucleotides are TGTGCCATCAGCCAAGGCAGGGGTGGTACGTACAATGAGCAGTTCTTC. Translation gives CAISQGRGGTYNEQFF. The rearrangement uses TRBV10-3 and TRBJ2-1, with a weak D call TRBD1 (6 bases). The germline V and J ends were trimmed by 6 bases and 4 bases, with 19 bases remaining between them. CDR3 size: 16 residues. Germline V gene lookup returns CDR1 ENHRY and CDR2 SYGVKD.

This chain links TRBV7-6 with TRBJ1-6, with TRBD1 identical over 9 bases. Germline V CDR1 and CDR2: SGHVS, FNYEAQ. The junction had 4 bases not matched to a gene; V was cut back by 2 bases and J by 8 bases. This CDR3 region has 15 residues. The DNA of the CDR3 is TGTGCCAGCAGCTTACACAGGGGGCAGGATTCACCCCTCCACTTT. This sequence encodes CASSLHRGQDSPLHF.

The rearrangement uses TRBV28 and TRBJ1-2; 10 bases agree with TRBD1. Germline lookup yields CDR1 MDHEN and CDR2 SYDVKM. The CDR3 covers 14 residues. The V segment lost 7 bases and the J segment 4 bases; nucleotides outside the gene matches: 6. The CDR3 coding sequence is TGTGCCAGCATTTCGGGGACAGGGGCCTATGGCTACACCTTC. Its protein is CASISGTGAYGYTF.

This chain links TRBV24-1 with TRBJ2-3, with TRBD2 matching over 8 bases. CDR1 KGHDR and CDR2 SFDVKD come from the germline V gene. CDR3 length equals 18 residues. V was clipped by 3 bases and J by 4 bases; unmatched bases: 14. CDR3 DNA: TGTGCCACCAGTGATAACCCCGGGACTAGGGCCCTTGCAGATACGCAGTATTTT. It is translated as CATSDNPGTRALADTQYF.

Many counts were recorded for this clonotype. V usage is TRBV5-1 and J usage is TRBJ1-1; D is ambiguous. From germline, CDR1 is SGHRS and CDR2 YFSETQ. CDR3 length: 13 residues. V was trimmed by 0 bases and J by 1 base, leaving 4 bases between them. CDR3 protein: CASSLAQNTEAFF. The CDR3 nucleotides read TGCGCCAGCAGCTTGGCCCAGAACACTGAAGCTTTCTTT.

This clonotype was counted many times. The V call is TRBV6-5, the J call TRBJ2-7, with 7 bases aligning to TRBD1. The CDR3 consists of 14 residues. J was trimmed by 3 bases and V by 0 bases; bases with no gene match: 2. Germline V gene sequence: CDR1 MNHEY, CDR2 SVGAGI. As DNA, the CDR3 is TGTGCCAGCAGTTACTCGAGACAGGGCTACGAGCAGTACTTC. This codes for CASSYSRQGYEQYF.

In its sample, this clonotype was seen a few times. The CDR3 DNA reads as TGTGCCAGCAGGGAAGTAAACACTGAAGCTTTCTTT. Its protein product is CASREVNTEAFF. The J gene is TRBJ1-1, the V gene TRBV6-6; D gene ambiguous. Germline values: CDR1 MNHNY, CDR2 SVGAGI (reference sequence). Trimming took 6 bases from V and 2 from J, leaving 7 bases between them. The CDR3 is made up of 12 amino acids.